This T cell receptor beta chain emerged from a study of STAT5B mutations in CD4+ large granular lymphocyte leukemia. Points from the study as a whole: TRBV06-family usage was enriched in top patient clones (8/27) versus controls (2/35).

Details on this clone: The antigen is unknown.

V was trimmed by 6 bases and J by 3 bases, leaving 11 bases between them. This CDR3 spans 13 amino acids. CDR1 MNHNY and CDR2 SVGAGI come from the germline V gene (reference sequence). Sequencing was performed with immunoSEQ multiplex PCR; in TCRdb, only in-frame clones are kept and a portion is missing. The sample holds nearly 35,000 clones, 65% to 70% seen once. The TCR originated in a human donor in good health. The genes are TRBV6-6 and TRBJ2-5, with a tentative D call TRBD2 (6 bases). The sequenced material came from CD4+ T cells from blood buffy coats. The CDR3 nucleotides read TGTGCCAGCAGCCGCGGGACGGAAGAGACCCAGTACTTC. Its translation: CASSRGTEETQYF.